Listed below are T cell receptor beta chains from one sample, sequenced in a study of tumor-infiltrating lymphocytes in oesophageal squamous cell carcinoma. Each CDR3 protein gets one entry after TCRdb re-called the PCR reads with MiXCR. Of tens of thousands of distinct CDR3 sequences listed, about 35% are singletons. Input material: esophageal tumor tissue. Receptors were obtained from a female donor with esophageal squamous cell carcinoma. Both conserved end residues are part of each CDR3. A D gene is named only where the DNA matches it firmly. The listing skips clone size in some rows; elsewhere it reads once, few, many or a size class.

>TRBV5-1|many|TRBD1|13|TRBJ1-2
TGCGCCAGCAGCCACGACAGGGTTTATGGCTACACCTTC
CASSHDRVYGYTF
>TRBV10-3|many|TRBD1|16|TRBJ1-1
TGTGCCATCAGTGAGGGGCAGGGGGGGGTGAACACTGAAGCTTTCTTT
CAISEGQGGVNTEAFF
>TRBV28|few|TRBD2|17|TRBJ2-3
TGTGCCAGCAGCCATCCCAGAGGACTAGCGGGAGGGTATACGCAGTATTTT
CASSHPRGLAGGYTQYF
>TRBV27|many|TRBD2|12|TRBJ2-3
TGTGCCAGCGGGCGGGGGTTAGATACGCAGTATTTT
CASGRGLDTQYF
>TRBV6-1|-|-|13|TRBJ2-1
TGTGCCAGCACCCCCCGGGGCCTGGGGTACCAGTTCTTC
CASTPRGLGYQFF
>TRBV7-9|-|-|14|TRBJ1-1
TGTGCCAGCAGCTCCATACTGATATTGGCTGAAGCTTTCTTT
CASSSILILAEAFF
>TRBV7-3|-|-|15|TRBJ2-1
TGTGCCAGCAGCCCGACCAGGGGCAGCCAAGCCAAGCAGTTCTTC
CASSPTRGSQAKQFF
>TRBV7-6|medium-sized|-|18|TRBJ1-1
TGTGCCAGCAGCTTAGCTGGGCCCCGCCATGGAGGTGACACTGAAGCTTTCTTT
CASSLAGPRHGGDTEAFF
>TRBV19|-|-|18|TRBJ2-2
TGTGCCAGTAGTATAGACCGCCCAGACAGGAAAAACACCGGGGAGCTGTTTTTT
CASSIDRPDRKNTGELFF
>TRBV5-1|many|TRBD1|17|TRBJ1-1
TGCGCCAGCAGCGACCGGGACAGGGGGAGGGTCAACACTGAAGCTTTCTTT
CASSDRDRGRVNTEAFF
>TRBV12-3/TRBV12-4|-|TRBD1|14|TRBJ1-5
TGTGCCAGCAGCCCCGGACAGGAGATTCAGCCCCAGCATTTT
CASSPGQEIQPQHF
>TRBV5-6|once|TRBD1|15|TRBJ2-7
TGTGCCAGCAGCTTGGCAGGGGGCGCATTTAACGAGCAGTACTTC
CASSLAGGAFNEQYF
>TRBV7-3|medium-sized|-|11|TRBJ1-2
TGTGCCAGCAGCACCCATTATGGCTACACCTTC
CASSTHYGYTF
>TRBV27|-|-|12|TRBJ2-5
TGTGCCAGCAGTTTGGACGTTGGGACCCAGTACTTC
CASSLDVGTQYF
>TRBV25-1|once|-|13|TRBJ2-1
TGTGCCAGCGTAGAATATGGGAACAATGAGCAGTTCTTC
CASVEYGNNEQFF
>TRBV28|once|-|13|TRBJ1-5
TGTGCCAGCAGAGAACCCCGAGTCCAGCCCCAGCATTTT
CASREPRVQPQHF
>TRBV12-3/TRBV12-4|many|TRBD2|20|TRBJ2-1
TGTGCCAGCAGTCCCCCTCCGGGACTAGCGGGAGGCGGCTCCTACAATGAGCAGTTCTTC
CASSPPPGLAGGGSYNEQFF
>TRBV10-3|few|TRBD1|15|TRBJ2-7
TGTGCCATCAGTGAGGGGACAGGCGTTTCCTACGAGCAGTACTTC
CAISEGTGVSYEQYF
>TRBV28|once|-|13|TRBJ2-5
TGTGCCAGCAGTTTAATGTTCCAAGAGACCCAGTACTTC
CASSLMFQETQYF
>TRBV7-6|-|-|16|TRBJ2-7
TGTGCCAGCAGCCTAGGGAGGTACGGGGGCGACGATACGCAGTACTTC
CASSLGRYGGDDTQYF
>TRBV11-2|-|TRBD2|16|TRBJ2-5
TGTGCCAGCTCACATGGGACTAGCGGGGTGGGAGAGACCCAGTACTTC
CASSHGTSGVGETQYF
>TRBV20-1|-|-|14|TRBJ2-7
TGCAGTATTCCACTCCCGGGGCGAAGGAACGAGCAGTACTTC
CSIPLPGRRNEQYF
>TRBV7-6|-|TRBD1|14|TRBJ1-2
TGTGCCAGCAGCTTCCCGGGACAGGTTTATGGCTACACCTTC
CASSFPGQVYGYTF
>TRBV28|medium-sized|TRBD2|12|TRBJ2-5
TGTGCCAGTACCGGGGGGTTGGAGACCCAGTACTTC
CASTGGLETQYF
>TRBV11-2|many|TRBD2|13|TRBJ2-7
TGTGCCAGCGGAGCGGGAGGGCCGGGAGAGCAGTACTTC
CASGAGGPGEQYF
>TRBV7-8|-|-|13|TRBJ2-1
TGTGCCAGCAGTCCCAGGGGACCTACCGACCGGTACTTC
CASSPRGPTDRYF
>TRBV19|many|-|15|TRBJ1-2
TGTGCCAGTAGCCAGCACCCTCACAGGGTTCATGGCTACACCTTC
CASSQHPHRVHGYTF
>TRBV14|-|TRBD2|17|TRBJ2-4
TGTGCCAGCAGCCAAGCTGCGGGAGGGGTAGCCAAAAACATTCAGTACTTC
CASSQAAGGVAKNIQYF
>TRBV7-2|-|-|13|TRBJ2-2
TGTGCCAGCAGCTCCCTCGGGTCCGGGGAGCAGTTTTTT
CASSSLGSGEQFF
>TRBV2|-|TRBD1|15|TRBJ2-2
TGTGCCAGCATCCCGACAGGGGCGAACACCGGGGAGCTGTTTTTT
CASIPTGANTGELFF
>TRBV7-9|medium-sized|-|14|TRBJ2-5
TGTGCCAGCGGACTTGGACAATCCCAAGAGACCCAGTACTTC
CASGLGQSQETQYF